Presented here are 21 T cell receptor beta chains from one specimen sequenced in a study of shared clonotypes between healthy human individuals. Here immunoSEQ multiplex PCR was the method, and the copy in TCRdb shows in-frame clones only, minus some. The table has around 1,000,000 clones, around three quarters seen once. Material: memory CD4+ T cells from PBMCs. Subset described: CD45RA-negative fraction. The receptors originated from a man younger than 30 in good health. Some clones in this sample may be carry-over from other donors' samples.

The sample holds one count of this clone. This sequence joins TRBV5-1 and TRBJ2-6; TRBD2 matches 9 bases. V shed 6 bases and J 0 bases; nucleotides not matched to a gene: 7. The CDR3 runs to 17 residues. Germline V gene data show CDR1 as SGHRS and CDR2 as YFSETQ. The CDR3 here is CASMRAGGFSGANVLTF. CDR3 DNA sequence: TGCGCCAGCATGAGAGCGGGAGGATTCTCTGGGGCCAACGTCCTGACTTTC.

The chain combines TRBV5-4 with TRBJ2-3; the match to TRBD2 covers 8 bases. The CDR3 extends over 16 amino acids. Trimming cost V 6 bases and J 0 bases; bases outside gene matches: 9. Germline lookup yields CDR1 SGHNT and CDR2 YYREEE (reference sequence). CDR3 DNA: TGTGCCAGCAAAACAACAAGCGGGGGTAGCACAGATACGCAGTATTTT. Its protein is CASKTTSGGSTDTQYF.

The chain couples TRBV28 to TRBJ1-5, with TRBD1 as a possible D gene (6 bases). The ends were cut back, 6 bases at V and 6 bases at J, with 18 bases in the middle. CDR1 is MDHEN, CDR2 SYDVKM, per germline. The CDR3 spans 15 residues. In DNA, the CDR3 is TGTGCCAGCAGGGTGAGGAACAGGGAAGTTCAGCCCCAGCATTTT. Amino acid sequence: CASRVRNREVQPQHF.

J is TRBJ2-1 and V is TRBV7-3, with D unclear. The CDR3 is made up of 13 amino acids. Deletions cut 2 bases from V and 5 bases from J, with 7 bases between. CDR1 and CDR2 from the germline V gene are SGHTA and FQGTGA. CDR3 DNA sequence: TGTGCCAGCAGCTTATTAGCTCACAATGAGCAGTTCTTC. This gives the protein CASSLLAHNEQFF.

This chain uses TRBV19 with TRBJ2-7, with 7 bases lining up with TRBD2. The CDR3 loop spans 14 amino acids. With 5 bases clipped from V and 2 bases from J, the junction kept 6 bases outside the gene matches. Germline loops: CDR1 LNHDA, CDR2 SQIVND (reference sequence). CDR3 sequence: CASSVAGLPYEQYF. In DNA form, the CDR3 reads TGTGCCAGTAGTGTAGCGGGCCTCCCCTACGAGCAGTACTTC.

The rearrangement uses TRBV10-3 and TRBJ1-2; TRBD1 matches 7 bases. CDR1 and CDR2 from the germline V gene are ENHRY and SYGVKD. The CDR3 spans 14 residues. Unmatched junction bases numbered 3, after V lost 3 bases and J lost 2 bases. The CDR3 bases are TGTGCCATCAGTGAAGAACAGGGGAACTATGGCTACACCTTC. It codes for CAISEEQGNYGYTF.

This chain links TRBV6-1 with TRBJ2-1; D perhaps matches TRBD1 (5 bases). Germline V gene sequence: CDR1 MNHNS, CDR2 SASEGT. The V gene lost 4 bases and the J gene lost 7 bases, with 11 bases spanning the gap. This CDR3 has 13 residues. The CDR3 coding sequence is TGTGCCAGCAGTGGACGGAACAGGAATGAGCAGTTCTTC. It is translated as CASSGRNRNEQFF.

The chain joins TRBV25-1 to TRBJ2-1; TRBD2 matches 9 bases. The trim removed 1 base at V and 6 bases at J, leaving 4 bases unmatched. Germline CDR1 is MGHDK and CDR2 is SYGVNS. The CDR3 has 15 residues. The CDR3 is CASSESGGRVNEQFF. The DNA of the CDR3 is TGTGCCAGCAGTGAATCGGGCGGGAGGGTCAATGAGCAGTTCTTC.

The rearrangement uses TRBV10-2 and TRBJ2-5; no reliable D call. Per the germline V gene, CDR1 is WSHSY and CDR2 is SAAADI. V lost 2 bases and J lost 2, with 12 bases in between. The CDR3 has 15 amino acids. CDR3 DNA: TGCGCCAGCAGTGAGGGCTTGGGCTTACAAGAGACCCAGTACTTC. This codes for CASSEGLGLQETQYF.

This chain connects TRBV5-1 to TRBJ2-4; D gene unclear. Germline values: CDR1 SGHRS, CDR2 YFSETQ. V was trimmed by 3 bases and J by 0 bases, leaving 10 bases between them. The CDR3 extends over 15 amino acids. CDR3 protein: CASSYGPLAKNIQYF. In DNA form, the CDR3 reads TGCGCCAGCAGCTACGGGCCATTAGCCAAAAACATTCAGTACTTC. The variable domain in full, with the rest retrieved from reference TRBV5-1 and TRBJ2-4, is KAGVTQTPRYLIKTRGQQVTLSCSPISGHRSVSWYQQTPGQGLQFLFEYFSETQRNKGNFPGRFSGRQFSNSRSEMNVSTLELGDSALYLCASSYGPLAKNIQYFGAGTRLSVL.

This chain links TRBV28 with TRBJ2-7; maybe TRBD2 (6 bases). Trimming cost V 2 bases and J 1 base, with 12 bases left between them. Looked up from germline, CDR1 is MDHEN and CDR2 is SYDVKM. CDR3 length: 15 amino acids. CDR3 sequence reads: CASSLGGGESYEQYF. The CDR3 bases are TGTGCCAGCAGTTTAGGCGGCGGGGAGTCCTACGAGCAGTACTTC.

In the case of this clone: The junction and the germline gene differ at one end; a read error may be behind it. V is TRBV7-7 and J is TRBJ2-3, with D uncertain. The germline gives CDR1 SSHAT, CDR2 FNYEAQ (reference sequence). The CDR3 covers 14 residues. CDR3 bases: TGTGCTAGCAGCAGAGACCTTAGCACAGATACGCAGTATTTT. Translation: CASSRDLSTDTQYF.

The chain carries TRBV30 and TRBJ1-4, with D perhaps matching TRBD1 (6 bases). The CDR3 has 13 amino acids. Germline V CDR1 and CDR2: GTSNPN, SVGIG (reference sequence). Trimming left V 3 bases short and J 10 bases short, with 15 bases between. The CDR3: CAWRGGTRAKLFF. In nucleotides, the CDR3 is TGTGCCTGGAGAGGGGGGACGCGTGCAAAACTGTTTTTT.

This clone was detected only once. This sequence joins TRBV7-2 and TRBJ1-5, with 7 bases lining up with TRBD1. The V segment lost 1 base and the J segment 7 bases; nucleotides outside the gene matches: 1. The CDR3 consists of 13 residues. Germline lookup yields CDR1 SGHTA and CDR2 FQGNSA. CDR3 in DNA: TGTGCCAGCAGCTTAGAGACAGGGCAGCCCCAGCATTTT. Its translation: CASSLETGQPQHF.

This clone was observed once. V is TRBV19 and J is TRBJ1-3; D is unresolved. V was shortened by 5 bases and J by 0 bases, with 5 bases between the two germline ends. The CDR3 has 13 residues. In germline, CDR1 is LNHDA, CDR2 SQIVND (reference sequence). In DNA form, the CDR3 reads TGTGCCAGTAGTTACAGCTCTGGAAACACCATATATTTT. This encodes CASSYSSGNTIYF.

The chain carries TRBV5-1 and TRBJ2-7; D not resolved. The CDR3 covers 15 residues. Between the trimmed V and J ends, which lost 4 bases and 5 bases, there was a span of 19 bases. Germline values: CDR1 SGHRS, CDR2 YFSETQ. The CDR3 DNA sequence: TGCGCCAGCAGCCCGTCAGGCCTACTTCGAGACGAGCAGTACTTC. This gives the protein CASSPSGLLRDEQYF.

This clone occurred a few times. J is TRBJ1-5 and V is TRBV19; 8 nucleotides align to TRBD1. V lost 11 bases, J lost 6 bases, and 12 bases stayed unmatched. Germline V CDR1 and CDR2: LNHDA, SQIVND (reference sequence). The CDR3 has 14 amino acids. This CDR3 reads CAADSGGIGQPQHF. The CDR3 DNA follows: TGTGCCGCGGACTCAGGGGGCATCGGTCAGCCCCAGCATTTT.

This clone was detected only once. The chain links TRBV5-1 to TRBJ2-7; the D gene is possibly TRBD1 (6 bases). There are 16 residues in the CDR3. CDR1 is SGHRS, CDR2 YFSETQ, per germline. Between the trimmed V and J ends, which lost 4 bases and 3 bases, there was a span of 20 bases. The CDR3 DNA follows: TGCGCCAGCAGCGGGTCCAAACAGGGCTCCGGCTACGAGCAGTACTTC. It translates to CASSGSKQGSGYEQYF.

This chain joins TRBV5-8 and TRBJ2-4, with D perhaps TRBD1 or TRBD2 (6 bases each). The CDR3 contains 15 residues. Trimming removed 3 bases from V and 8 bases from J, with 18 bases in between. Germline-derived CDR1 and CDR2 are SGHTS and YDEGEE. CDR3 coding DNA: TGTGCCAGCAGCTGGGGGGCGGCAGGGGTGGACATTCAGTACTTC. The encoded protein is CASSWGAAGVDIQYF.

The V call is TRBV7-6, the J call TRBJ2-5; no clear D gene. V was trimmed by 4 bases and J by 1 base, leaving 10 bases between them. The CDR3 has 14 amino acids. Looked up from germline, CDR1 is SGHVS and CDR2 is FNYEAQ. CDR3 DNA sequence: TGTGCCAGCAGCTCAACGACGGTCCAAGAGACCCAGTACTTC. This gives the protein CASSSTTVQETQYF.

This clone has more than one count but fewer than ten. J is TRBJ1-2 and V is TRBV28; no firm D call. V lost 4 bases, J lost 5 bases, and 44 bases lay in between. Germline CDR1 is MDHEN and CDR2 is SYDVKM. This CDR3 is built from 24 residues. This chain's CDR3 is CASSSPSAWSLSPDTRRPGYGYTF. The CDR3 nucleotides are TGTGCCAGCAGTTCCCCCTCGGCCTGGTCTCTATCCCCCGATACCCGACGGCCTGGGTATGGCTACACCTTC.